This T cell receptor (beta chain) derives from a study of cytomegalovirus exposure and HLA in healthy donors. Overall study: A prior study identified 100 million to 130 million unique TCR beta sequences from some 180 million T cells.

It was with 60 Vbeta and 13 Jbeta primers that the PCR ran. Profiled with immunoSEQ multiplex PCR; TCRdb holds only in-frame clones, not every one. The sample contains about 140,000 clones, over 60% of which appear only once. Germline loops: CDR1 SGHDN, CDR2 FVKESK. Between the trimmed V and J ends, which lost 0 bases and 3 bases, there was a span of 12 bases. This CDR3 contains 15 residues. This receptor was taken from a female donor in good health and CMV-seronegative. This sequence joins TRBV14 and TRBJ2-7; TRBD1 might be the D (5 bases). Sequencing was carried out using PBMCs. CDR3 DNA sequence: TGTGCCAGCAGCCAAGATAGGGGCGATTTCTACGAGCAGTACTTC. Its translation: CASSQDRGDFYEQYF.